The 26 T cell receptor beta chains presented below share a single source sample, sequenced in a study of T cells in localized non-small cell lung cancer. Some clones are missing from TCRdb's copy, which holds only in-frame ones; the method was immunoSEQ multiplex PCR. The sample has some 50,000 clones; about 76% are singletons. Source: peripheral blood mononuclear cells, taken before any cancer treatment. The receptors come from a man aged 40-75 years with stage III lung adenocarcinoma.

The rearrangement links TRBV2 to TRBJ2-1; D might be TRBD2 (6 bases). The V and J ends lost 0 bases and 2 bases respectively, with 17 bases between them. The length of the CDR3 is 18 residues. Germline loops: CDR1 SNHLY, CDR2 FYNNEI. The CDR3 sequence is CASSEARMGGYPYNEQFF. The CDR3, as DNA: TGTGCCAGCAGTGAAGCTCGAATGGGGGGTTACCCCTACAATGAGCAGTTCTTC.

The chain uses TRBV9 and TRBJ1-4, with D uncertain. Germline assignment: CDR1 SGDLS and CDR2 YYNGEE. The CDR3 loop spans 13 amino acids. The germline V and J ends were trimmed by 2 bases and 6 bases, with 8 bases remaining between them. In DNA form, the CDR3 reads TGTGCCAGCAGCGTTGGATCGCATGAAAAACTGTTTTTT. Translating it yields CASSVGSHEKLFF.

V and J are TRBV6-1 and TRBJ2-1, with TRBD2 identical over 7 bases. The CDR3 is 15 residues long. Germline V gene data show CDR1 as MNHNS and CDR2 as SASEGT. Unmatched junction bases numbered 6, after V lost 0 bases and J lost 7 bases. CDR3 loop: CASSEAEAGRNEQFF. The DNA for the CDR3 is TGTGCCAGCAGTGAAGCCGAAGCGGGGAGGAATGAGCAGTTCTTC.

The chain joins TRBV11-2 to TRBJ2-3; D unresolved. Trimming stripped 4 bases from V and 1 base from J, with 18 bases between. The germline CDR1 and CDR2 sequences are SGHAT and FQNNGV. This CDR3 has 17 residues. The CDR3 bases are TGTGCCAGCAGCTCGCTGGACCCGCTCCGGGGCACAGATACGCAGTATTTT. It translates to CASSSLDPLRGTDTQYF.

The V and J genes are TRBV9 and TRBJ2-7; 9 bases are a match to TRBD2. The junction had 8 bases not matched to a gene; V was cut back by 0 bases and J by 1 base. The CDR3 is made up of 17 amino acids. Germline V gene data show CDR1 as SGDLS and CDR2 as YYNGEE. The CDR3 loop reads CASSVGGPSGISYEQYF. The CDR3, as DNA: TGTGCCAGCAGCGTAGGGGGACCTAGCGGGATTTCCTACGAGCAGTACTTC.

This clone came up once. The rearrangement uses TRBV12-5 and TRBJ1-2; 11 bases match TRBD1. The CDR3 extends over 17 amino acids. Germline V gene sequence: CDR1 LGHNT, CDR2 FRNRAP. V shed 0 bases and J 2 bases; nucleotides not matched to a gene: 5. The CDR3 nucleotides are TGTGCTAGTGGTTTGGTACGGGGGACAGGGGGAAACTATGGCTACACCTTC. This codes for CASGLVRGTGGNYGYTF.

The V and J genes are TRBV19 and TRBJ1-5; the D gene is possibly TRBD1 (5 bases). V was clipped by 2 bases and J by 3 bases, with 20 bases between them. The CDR3 consists of 18 residues. Germline values: CDR1 LNHDA, CDR2 SQIVND (reference sequence). The CDR3 sequence: CASSIKGAGSVNNQPQHF. CDR3 in DNA: TGTGCCAGTAGTATAAAAGGGGCAGGGTCGGTAAACAATCAGCCCCAGCATTTT. The whole variable domain, remainder taken from reference TRBV19 and TRBJ1-5, is DGGITQSPKYLFRKEGQNVTLSCEQNLNHDAMYWYRQDPGQGLRLIYYSQIVNDFQKGDIAEGYSVSREKKESFPLTVTSAQKNPTAFYLCASSIKGAGSVNNQPQHFGDGTRLSIL.

The rearrangement joins TRBV29-1 to TRBJ1-2; D possibly corresponds to TRBD1 (5 bases). Trimming cost V 5 bases and J 7 bases, with 11 bases left between them. The CDR3 length is 11 residues. Germline CDR1 reads SQVTM; CDR2 reads ANQGSEA. The CDR3 DNA reads TGCAGCGTTCACCGGGACGCTGGCTACACCTTC. Its translation is CSVHRDAGYTF.

The genes are TRBV30 and TRBJ2-7; D unresolved. There are 13 residues in the CDR3. Trimming pared 1 base from V and 2 bases from J, leaving 9 bases between. CDR1 is GTSNPN and CDR2 is SVGIG in the germline V gene (reference sequence). CDR3 amino acids: CAWSDRVPYEQYF. The CDR3 nucleotides read TGTGCCTGGAGTGACAGAGTACCCTACGAGCAGTACTTC.

The chain has TRBV7-2 and TRBJ2-1; perhaps TRBD2 as D (6 bases). Germline assignment: CDR1 SGHTA and CDR2 FQGNSA. The CDR3 runs 14 residues. Deletions cut 6 bases from V and 3 bases from J, with 12 bases between. CDR3 DNA sequence: TGTGCCAGCAGACCCGGGGGAAACTACAATGAGCAGTTCTTC. Translated, it gives CASRPGGNYNEQFF.

The V gene is TRBV9, the J gene TRBJ2-3, with 9 nucleotides matching TRBD2. From germline, CDR1 is SGDLS and CDR2 YYNGEE. J gave up 6 bases and V 0 bases, and 2 bases lay outside the gene matches. The CDR3 runs to 14 residues. CDR3 loop: CASSVASGEDTQYF. The CDR3 DNA sequence: TGTGCCAGCAGCGTAGCTAGCGGGGAGGATACGCAGTATTTT.

A single count supports this clone. The V and J genes are TRBV19 and TRBJ2-5, with 9 bases lining up with TRBD1. With the DNA end fitting TRBJ2-7 better, the J assignment may be wrong. The CDR3 consists of 15 residues. Germline V gives CDR1 LNHDA, CDR2 SQIVND (reference sequence). The CDR3 DNA reads as TGTGCCAGTAGTACTCGGGACAGGGAGCACTACGAGCAGTACTTC. Protein sequence: CASSTRDREHYEQYF.

The rearrangement joins TRBV18 to TRBJ2-7; 10 positions agree with TRBD1. Per the germline V gene, CDR1 is KGHSH and CDR2 is LQKENI. The CDR3 loop spans 15 amino acids. Trimming took 2 bases from V and 3 from J; bases not matched to a gene: 4. CDR3 amino acids: CASSPATGGGYEQYF. The DNA of the CDR3 is TGTGCCAGCTCACCAGCGACAGGGGGCGGCTACGAGCAGTACTTC.

CDR3 bases: TGTGCCAGCTCACGGGACAGTATAGAGACCCAGTACTTC. This sequence encodes CASSRDSIETQYF. This chain connects TRBV18 to TRBJ2-5, with 7 bases identical to TRBD1. CDR1 is KGHSH and CDR2 is LQKENI in the germline V gene. The V segment lost 4 bases and the J segment 4 bases; nucleotides outside the gene matches: 3. This CDR3 spans 13 amino acids.

A note on this clone: Germline and junction disagree at one end, which may indicate a read error. This chain joins TRBV6-1 and TRBJ2-3; tentative D call: TRBD1 (5 bases). CDR1 and CDR2 from the germline V gene are MNHNS and SASEGT. This CDR3 spans 16 amino acids. The DNA of the CDR3 is TGTGCCAGCACTGAATTTTTAGGACAACTCACAGATACGCAGTATTTT. This translates into CASTEFLGQLTDTQYF.

The rearrangement joins TRBV10-2 to TRBJ2-7; D is undetermined. With 5 bases removed from V and 2 bases from J, the gap between germline ends came to 10 bases. This CDR3 contains 13 residues. Per germline, CDR1 WSHSY and CDR2 SAAADI. The CDR3 nucleotides are TGCGCCAGCAGTCCCGGGCCAGCCTACGAGCAGTACTTC. This codes for CASSPGPAYEQYF.

The chain couples TRBV29-1 to TRBJ2-2; no clear D. The V end was cut by 2 bases, the J end by 6 bases, with 10 bases between. The CDR3 is 13 residues long. Germline CDR1 reads SQVTM; CDR2 reads ANQGSEA. The DNA for the CDR3 is TGCAGCGTTGAATTGGGGTTATCCGGGGAGCTGTTTTTT. It specifies CSVELGLSGELFF.

The CDR3, as DNA: TGTGCCAGCAGTGCCCCCGGGACTAGGCGGGAGCAGTTCTTC. Translating gives CASSAPGTRREQFF. J is TRBJ2-1 and V is TRBV6-1, with 8 bases aligning to TRBD2. V dropped 4 bases and J dropped 10; count of bases not matched to a gene: 9. Germline CDR1 and CDR2: MNHNS and SASEGT. This CDR3 contains 14 residues.

The V gene is TRBV29-1, the J gene TRBJ2-1; D is unclear. Germline loops: CDR1 SQVTM, CDR2 ANQGSEA. The CDR3 contains 15 residues. The ends were cut back, 1 base at V and 0 bases at J, with 10 bases in the middle. The CDR3 loop reads CSVEGLAISYNEQFF. For the CDR3, the DNA is TGCAGCGTTGAAGGGCTGGCTATCTCCTACAATGAGCAGTTCTTC.

The V and J genes are TRBV25-1 and TRBJ1-1; D not certain. With 4 bases removed from V and 4 bases from J, the gap between germline ends came to 10 bases. Germline CDR1 is MGHDK and CDR2 is SYGVNS. CDR3 size: 13 residues. CDR3 in DNA: TGTGCCAGCAGTGTGGTTGGCGGCACTGAAGCTTTCTTT. Its protein is CASSVVGGTEAFF. Full variable domain (remainder filled in from reference TRBV25-1 and TRBJ1-1): EADIYQTPRYLVIGTGKKITLECSQTMGHDKMYWYQQDPGMELHLIHYSYGVNSTEKGDLSSESTVSRIRTEHFPLTLESARPSHTSQYLCASSVVGGTEAFFGQGTRLTVV.

The chain couples TRBV27 to TRBJ1-5; 8 positions match TRBD1. Unmatched junction bases numbered 13, after V lost 5 bases and J lost 7 bases. This CDR3 comprises 16 residues. CDR1 MNHEY and CDR2 SMNVEV come from the germline V gene (reference sequence). CDR3 protein: CASSTGGTGDRQPQHF. CDR3 DNA: TGTGCCAGCAGTACAGGGGGTACGGGGGACAGACAGCCCCAGCATTTT.

The chain links TRBV5-1 to TRBJ1-5; D unresolved. The germline gives CDR1 SGHRS, CDR2 YFSETQ. CDR3 length: 15 amino acids. With 4 bases removed from V and 6 bases from J, the gap between germline ends came to 17 bases. The CDR3 spells CASSPGRDPSQPQHF. The CDR3 coding sequence is TGCGCCAGCAGCCCCGGACGTGACCCTTCTCAGCCCCAGCATTTT. Using reference TRBV5-1 and TRBJ1-5 for the parts outside the CDR3, the full variable domain is KAGVTQTPRYLIKTRGQQVTLSCSPISGHRSVSWYQQTPGQGLQFLFEYFSETQRNKGNFPGRFSGRQFSNSRSEMNVSTLELGDSALYLCASSPGRDPSQPQHFGDGTRLSIL.

The V gene is TRBV19, the J gene TRBJ2-3, with D possibly TRBD2 on 6 matching bases. V gave up 10 bases and J gave up 2 bases, with 16 bases separating them. CDR3 length equals 14 residues. In germline, CDR1 is LNHDA, CDR2 SQIVND (reference sequence). CDR3 coding DNA: TGTGCCACCGGAGGGGCCTACATCACAGATACGCAGTATTTT. This gives the protein CATGGAYITDTQYF.

This chain uses TRBV5-4 with TRBJ2-3; 10 bases are shared with TRBD1. This CDR3 is 15 amino acids long. The ends lost 2 bases at V and 3 bases at J; junction bases unmatched: 3. Germline CDR1 and CDR2: SGHNT and YYREEE (reference sequence). The CDR3 DNA reads as TGTGCCAGCAGCTTCAGACAGGGGGCAACAGATACGCAGTATTTT. It encodes CASSFRQGATDTQYF.

The genes are TRBV5-1 and TRBJ2-5; the match to TRBD1 covers 9 bases. Germline CDR1 is SGHRS and CDR2 is YFSETQ. CDR3 length equals 14 residues. J lost 5 bases, V lost 3 bases, and 5 bases had no gene match. CDR3 sequence reads: CASSYRGPQETQYF. The CDR3 DNA is TGCGCCAGCAGCTACAGGGGGCCCCAGGAGACCCAGTACTTC.

This clone occurred a few times. V gene TRBV11-2 combines with J gene TRBJ2-7; 8 nucleotides match TRBD1. The CDR3 runs 15 residues. Germline V lookup: CDR1 SGHAT, CDR2 FQNNGV. Trimming at V came to 5 bases and at J to 1 base, leaving 7 bases not matched to a gene. The CDR3 DNA sequence: TGTGCCAGCAGCCGTGGACAGGGCTTATCCTACGAGCAGTACTTC. Its translation is CASSRGQGLSYEQYF.